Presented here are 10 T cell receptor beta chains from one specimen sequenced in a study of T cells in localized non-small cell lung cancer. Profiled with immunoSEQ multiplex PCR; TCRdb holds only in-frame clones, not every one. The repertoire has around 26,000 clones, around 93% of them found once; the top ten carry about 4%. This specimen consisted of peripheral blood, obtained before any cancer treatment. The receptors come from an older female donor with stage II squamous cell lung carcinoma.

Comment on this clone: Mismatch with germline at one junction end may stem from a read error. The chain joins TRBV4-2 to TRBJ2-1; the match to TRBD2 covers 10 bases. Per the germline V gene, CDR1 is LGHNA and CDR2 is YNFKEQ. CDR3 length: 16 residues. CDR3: CASSHLAGASDNEQFF. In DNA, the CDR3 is TGTGCCAGCAGCCACCTAGCGGGGGCCTCCGACAATGAGCAGTTCTTC.

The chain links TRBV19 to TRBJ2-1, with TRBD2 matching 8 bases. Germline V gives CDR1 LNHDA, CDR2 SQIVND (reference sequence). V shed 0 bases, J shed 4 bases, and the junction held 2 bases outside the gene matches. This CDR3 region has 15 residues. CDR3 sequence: CASSIEASGYNEQFF. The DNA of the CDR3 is TGTGCCAGTAGTATAGAGGCTAGCGGGTACAATGAGCAGTTCTTC.

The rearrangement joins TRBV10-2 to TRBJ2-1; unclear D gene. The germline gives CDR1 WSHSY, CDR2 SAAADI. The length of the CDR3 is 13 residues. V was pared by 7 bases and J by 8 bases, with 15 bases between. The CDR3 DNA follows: TGCGCCAGCATAGGCCCCCCGAGAGATGAGCAGTTCTTC. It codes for CASIGPPRDEQFF.

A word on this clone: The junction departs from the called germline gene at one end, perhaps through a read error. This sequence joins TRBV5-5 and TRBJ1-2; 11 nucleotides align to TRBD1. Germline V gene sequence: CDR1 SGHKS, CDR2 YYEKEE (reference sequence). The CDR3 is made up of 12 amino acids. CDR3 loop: CASSSSVGTGGF. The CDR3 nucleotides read TGTGCCAGCAGCTCATCGGTCGGGACAGGGGGCTTC. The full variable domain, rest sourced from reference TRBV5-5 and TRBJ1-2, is DAGVTQSPTHLIKTRGQQVTLRCSPISGHKSVSWYQQVLGQGPQFIFQYYEKEERGRGNFPDRFSARQFPNYSSELNVNALLLGDSALYLCASSSSVGTGGFGSGTRLTVV.

The CDR3 sequence: CASSSYRGGVYGYTF. CDR3 sequence (DNA): TGTGCCAGCAGCTCCTACAGGGGAGGAGTGTATGGCTACACCTTC. The V call is TRBV28, the J call TRBJ1-2; TRBD1 aligns across 7 bases. Unmatched junction bases numbered 12, after V lost 6 bases and J lost 5 bases. This CDR3 contains 15 residues. The germline CDR1 and CDR2 sequences are MDHEN and SYDVKM.

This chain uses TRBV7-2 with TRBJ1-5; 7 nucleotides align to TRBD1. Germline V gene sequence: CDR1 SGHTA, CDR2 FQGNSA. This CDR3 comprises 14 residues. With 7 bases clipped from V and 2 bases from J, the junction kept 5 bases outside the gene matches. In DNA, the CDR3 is TGTGCCAGCACCGAGGGGGCCGGCAATCAGCCCCAGCATTTT. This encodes CASTEGAGNQPQHF.

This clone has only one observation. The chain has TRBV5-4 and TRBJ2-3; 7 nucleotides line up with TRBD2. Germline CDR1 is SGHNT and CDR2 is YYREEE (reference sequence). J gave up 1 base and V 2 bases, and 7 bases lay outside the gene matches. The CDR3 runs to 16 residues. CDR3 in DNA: TGTGCCAGCAGCTTTGTGGGGGGGTTTGGCACAGATACGCAGTATTTT. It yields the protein CASSFVGGFGTDTQYF.

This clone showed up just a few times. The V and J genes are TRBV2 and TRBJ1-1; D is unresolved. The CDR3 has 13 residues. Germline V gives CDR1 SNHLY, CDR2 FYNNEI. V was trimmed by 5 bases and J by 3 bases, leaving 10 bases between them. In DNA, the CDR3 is TGTGCCAGCAGTCTAGACGGGGACACTGAAGCTTTCTTT. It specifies CASSLDGDTEAFF.

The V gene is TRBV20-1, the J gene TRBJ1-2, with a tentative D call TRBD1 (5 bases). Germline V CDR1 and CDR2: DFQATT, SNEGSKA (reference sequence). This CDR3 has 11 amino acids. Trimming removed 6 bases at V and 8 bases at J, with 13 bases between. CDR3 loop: CSANRGEGYTF. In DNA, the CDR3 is TGCAGTGCCAATAGGGGAGAGGGCTACACCTTC.

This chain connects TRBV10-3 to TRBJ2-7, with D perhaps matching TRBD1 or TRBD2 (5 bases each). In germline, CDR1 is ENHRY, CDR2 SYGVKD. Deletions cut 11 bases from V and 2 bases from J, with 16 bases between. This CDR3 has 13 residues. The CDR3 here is CAHGTRSPYEQYF. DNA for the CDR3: TGTGCCCACGGGACCCGGTCTCCCTACGAGCAGTACTTC.